This T cell receptor (beta chain) was found in a study of cytomegalovirus exposure and HLA in healthy donors. As for the study in general: The same platform was used for the 120 or so validation repertoires as for the roughly 660 first-cohort repertoires, as reported in a later analysis.

Sequenced by immunoSEQ multiplex PCR; TCRdb stores in-frame clones only, minus some. The sample consists of hundreds of thousands of clones, over 75% of them appearing once. About this clone: The antigen remains unidentified.

The study, taken as a whole, reports: Three CMV-associated chains proved CMV antigen-specific in vitro. First-cohort TCR clusters tended to co-occur in the 95 to 150 validation repertoires, a later analysis found. There were some public TCRs occurring in many donors, but most TCR sequences were rare.

The receptor was isolated from a man aged 18 to 29 in good health and CMV-seropositive. The sequenced sample consisted of PBMCs.

CDR3 amino acids: CASSFFRGSNTEAFF. CDR3 sequence (DNA): TGTGCCAGCAGCTTTTTCAGGGGCTCCAACACTGAAGCTTTCTTT. The chain has TRBV5-6 and TRBJ1-1; D is possibly TRBD1 (6 bases). The germline V and J ends were trimmed by 2 bases and 2 bases, with 13 bases remaining between them. The CDR3 spans 15 residues. Looked up from germline, CDR1 is SGHDT and CDR2 is YYEEEE.